The 7 T cell receptor beta chains below all came from one sample that was sequenced in a study of T cell repertoires in cytomegalovirus infection. Antigens for these TCRs are unknown. In TCRdb, the reads were re-called with MiXCR into one record per CDR3 protein. The sample contains about a million distinct CDR3 sequences, approximately 30% of which appear only once. The material sequenced was cultured CD8+ T cells from PBMCs, taken from culture after CMV antigen stimulation. The source of these receptors is a human donor in good health (CMV status not recorded). Some clones in this sample may be carry-over from other donors' samples.

This chain connects TRBV7-6 to TRBJ1-6; weak D call: TRBD1 (6 bases). The V end was cut by 1 base, the J end by 9 bases, with 13 bases between. The CDR3 extends over 15 amino acids. Germline V gives CDR1 SGHVS, CDR2 FNYEAQ. Here the CDR3 reads CASSLVQGLRSPLHF. DNA of the CDR3: TGTGCCAGCAGCTTAGTACAGGGTTTACGTTCACCCCTCCACTTT. The complete variable domain, with remaining parts taken from reference TRBV7-6 and TRBJ1-6, reads GAGVSQSPRYKVTKRGQDVALRCDPISGHVSLYWYRQALGQGPEFLTYFNYEAQQDKSGLPNDRFSAERPEGSISTLTIQRTEQRDSAMYRCASSLVQGLRSPLHFGNGTRLTVT.

Worth noting for this clonotype: No conserved phenylalanine or tryptophan is present at the end of the CDR3, so a read error is the likely explanation. The rearrangement joins TRBV4-3 to TRBJ2-1, with 8 bases aligning to TRBD2. CDR1 is LGHNA, CDR2 YSLEER, per germline. V gave up 0 bases and J gave up 9 bases; unmatched junction bases: 10. This CDR3 contains 16 residues. CDR3 protein: CASSQDTSGGAGEQFS. The CDR3 region has the DNA TGCGCCAGCAGCCAAGATACATCCGGGGGGGCAGGTGAGCAGTTCTCC.

The chain recombines TRBV7-9 with TRBJ2-3; D is possibly TRBD1 (5 bases). This CDR3 is built from 16 residues. The germline V and J ends were trimmed by 1 base and 3 bases, with 14 bases remaining between them. Germline lookup yields CDR1 SEHNR and CDR2 FQNEAQ (reference sequence). The CDR3 DNA follows: TGTGCCAGCAGCTTAGGGGGAACAGGAGCTACAGATACGCAGTATTTT. Amino acids: CASSLGGTGATDTQYF.

The chain recombines TRBV12-5 with TRBJ2-4; the D gene is possibly TRBD1 (5 bases). Trimming stripped 0 bases from V and 7 bases from J, with 13 bases between. Per germline, CDR1 LGHNT and CDR2 FRNRAP. CDR3 length: 15 residues. In nucleotides, the CDR3 is TGTGCTAGTGGTTTGGTAGCGCGATCAGGGAACATTCAGTACTTC. Its translation is CASGLVARSGNIQYF.

The genes are TRBV19 and TRBJ2-1; D is ambiguous. CDR1 is LNHDA, CDR2 SQIVND, per germline (reference sequence). Trimming removed 3 bases from V and 5 bases from J, with 8 bases in between. The CDR3 contains 13 residues. This CDR3 reads CASSITPHNEQFF. In nucleotides, the CDR3 is TGTGCCAGTAGTATCACCCCGCACAATGAGCAGTTCTTC.

This clonotype was seen more than once but under ten times. The chain uses TRBV7-9 and TRBJ2-1, with 8 bases identical to TRBD2. Unmatched junction bases numbered 7, after V lost 6 bases and J lost 0 bases. The CDR3 sequence is 16 residues long. Germline loops: CDR1 SEHNR, CDR2 FQNEAQ (reference sequence). CDR3 sequence: CASRGTGGSSYNEQFF. CDR3 sequence (DNA): TGTGCCAGCAGAGGGACGGGGGGGAGCTCCTACAATGAGCAGTTCTTC.

The chain employs TRBV6-2 or TRBV6-3 and TRBJ2-1; 10 nucleotides align to TRBD1. V shed 6 bases, J shed 2 bases, and the junction held 4 bases outside the gene matches. Per the germline V gene, CDR1 is MNHEY and CDR2 is SVGEGT. This CDR3 has 15 residues. The CDR3 DNA sequence: TGTGCCAGCAGGGGGGACAGGGGCCCCTACAATGAGCAGTTCTTC. Translating gives CASRGDRGPYNEQFF.